Below are 30 T cell receptor beta chains sequenced from a single sample in a study of cytomegalovirus exposure and HLA in healthy donors. The PCR used 60 Vbeta and 13 Jbeta primers. The method was immunoSEQ multiplex PCR; TCRdb's version includes in-frame clones alone and lacks a portion of them. The repertoire has some 120,000 clones, approximately 81% of them found once; the top ten carry 3.9%. Sequences were obtained from PBMCs. These receptors were collected from a woman in her thirties in good health and CMV-seronegative.

The chain employs TRBV1 and TRBJ2-2; TRBD2, as called in the table, went unchecked against the DNA. TRBV1 is deemed a pseudogene. This CDR3 has 16 residues. Written as DNA, the CDR3 is TGCACCAGCAGCCAAGAAGGGACTAGCGATACCGGGGAGCTGTTTTTT. Its protein product is CTSSQEGTSDTGELFF.

The J gene is TRBJ2-1, the V gene TRBV28; TRBD1 matches at 7 bases. Germline-derived CDR1 and CDR2 are MDHEN and SYDVKM. J was trimmed by 2 bases and V by 8 bases; bases with no gene match: 9. The CDR3 has 15 residues. CDR3 sequence reads: CASLTGENTYNEQFF. CDR3 nucleotides: TGTGCCAGCCTCACAGGGGAAAATACCTACAATGAGCAGTTCTTC. Combining the CDR3 with reference TRBV28 and TRBJ2-1 gives the whole variable domain DVKVTQSSRYLVKRTGEKVFLECVQDMDHENMFWYRQDPGLGLRLIYFSYDVKMKEKGDIPEGYSVSREKKERFSLILESASTNQTSMYLCASLTGENTYNEQFFGPGTRLTVL.

The chain has TRBV11-2 and TRBJ2-7; 8 bases match TRBD2. After removal of 5 bases from V and 2 bases from J, the junction contained 14 bases not matched to a gene. The CDR3 consists of 17 residues. CDR1 and CDR2 from the germline V gene are SGHAT and FQNNGV. The CDR3 coding sequence is TGTGCCAGCAGCGGAGGGGGGGGAACTAGCGGTACCTACGAGCAGTACTTC. The encoded protein is CASSGGGGTSGTYEQYF.

The V gene is TRBV6-5, the J gene TRBJ1-2; 7 nucleotides match TRBD1. CDR1 and CDR2 (germline): MNHEY, SVGAGI. This CDR3 is built from 15 residues. V shed 5 bases and J 1 base; nucleotides not matched to a gene: 7. The chain's CDR3 is CASSAGTANNYGYTF. The CDR3 DNA reads TGTGCCAGCAGTGCCGGGACAGCGAATAACTATGGCTACACCTTC.

This chain joins TRBV19 and TRBJ2-3, with 7 nucleotides matching TRBD1. Trimming took 6 bases from V and 5 from J; bases not matched to a gene: 14. The CDR3 is made up of 16 amino acids. Germline V gene sequence: CDR1 LNHDA, CDR2 SQIVND (reference sequence). In nucleotides, the CDR3 is TGTGCCAGTAGATTCATTGGGACAGCAGGGAGAGATACGCAGTATTTT. Protein sequence: CASRFIGTAGRDTQYF.

As concerns this clone: Additional DNA sequences in this sample encode the identical CDR3. This chain joins TRBV5-1 and TRBJ2-5; 15 bases line up with TRBD2. Germline CDR1 reads SGHRS; CDR2 reads YFSETQ. V was clipped by 0 bases and J by 6 bases; unmatched bases: 3. CDR3 length: 16 residues. Written as DNA, the CDR3 is TGCGCCAGCAGCTTGGAGGGACTAGCGGGAGGTCAGACCCAGTACTTC. Its translation: CASSLEGLAGGQTQYF.

Remarks on this clone: Other DNA sequences in the same sample also yield this CDR3. CDR3 region: CATSRDGGAGANVLTF. CDR3 DNA sequence: TGTGCCACCAGCAGGGATGGGGGGGCTGGGGCCAACGTCCTGACTTTC. The rearrangement joins TRBV15 to TRBJ2-6, with 7 bases aligning to TRBD2. The CDR3 covers 16 residues. The V and J ends lost 3 bases and 2 bases, in that order; junction bases with no gene match: 4. CDR1 LNHNV and CDR2 YYDKDF come from the germline V gene (reference sequence).

V usage is TRBV27 and J usage is TRBJ2-1, with TRBD2 matching 13 bases. The CDR3 runs to 17 residues. With V trimmed by 2 bases and J by 7 bases, 8 bases remained unmatched. From germline, CDR1 is MNHEY and CDR2 SMNVEV (reference sequence). The CDR3 loop reads CASSLLRTSGSKNEQFF. The CDR3 DNA reads TGTGCCAGCAGTTTACTCAGGACTAGCGGGAGTAAAAATGAGCAGTTCTTC.

This chain uses TRBV5-6 with TRBJ2-7; D gene unclear. The CDR3 covers 15 residues. CDR1 and CDR2 from the germline V gene are SGHDT and YYEEEE. The germline V and J ends were trimmed by 5 bases and 1 base, with 16 bases remaining between them. CDR3 DNA sequence: TGTGCCAGCAGGGGCCCGGCAGGTGTATCCTACGAGCAGTACTTC. Amino acid sequence: CASRGPAGVSYEQYF.

The chain links TRBV6-4 to TRBJ2-1, with 9 bases lining up with TRBD2. This CDR3 contains 16 residues. The J segment lost 6 bases and the V segment lost 2 bases, leaving 8 bases of the junction unmatched. Germline V CDR1 and CDR2: MRHNA, SNTAGT. CDR3 nucleotide sequence: TGTGCCAGCAGTGACGCGACTAGCGGAGGGGGCAATGAGCAGTTCTTC. Translating it yields CASSDATSGGGNEQFF.

The V call is TRBV20-1, the J call TRBJ2-5; D is unclear. This CDR3 is 11 amino acids long. The V end was cut by 3 bases, the J end by 2 bases, with 4 bases between. The germline V gene encodes CDR1 DFQATT and CDR2 SNEGSKA (reference sequence). The CDR3 spells CSASPQETQYF. For the CDR3, the DNA is TGCAGTGCTAGCCCTCAAGAGACCCAGTACTTC.

This clone has a handful of counts. The chain recombines TRBV29-1 with TRBJ2-3; D might be TRBD1 (5 bases). V lost 4 bases to trimming and J lost 2 bases, with 10 bases between them. This CDR3 is 13 amino acids long. CDR1 and CDR2 from the germline V gene are SQVTM and ANQGSEA. In DNA form, the CDR3 reads TGCAGCGTTGCTGGGGCGAACACAGATACGCAGTATTTT. Translating gives CSVAGANTDTQYF.

The genes are TRBV30 and TRBJ1-5; D perhaps matches TRBD1 (6 bases). CDR1 is GTSNPN and CDR2 is SVGIG in the germline V gene (reference sequence). V lost 1 base and J lost 2, with 18 bases in between. CDR3 size: 17 residues. The CDR3 loop reads CAWSESPGVFGNQPQHF. In nucleotides, the CDR3 is TGTGCCTGGAGTGAGAGTCCAGGGGTTTTCGGCAATCAGCCCCAGCATTTT. Full variable domain (missing parts from reference TRBV30 and TRBJ1-5): SQTIHQWPATLVQPVGSPLSLECTVEGTSNPNLYWYRQAAGRGLQLLFYSVGIGQISSEVPQNLSASRPQDRQFILSSKKLLLSDSGFYLCAWSESPGVFGNQPQHFGDGTRLSIL.

This chain connects TRBV28 to TRBJ2-3; TRBD2 is a possible D gene (5 bases). Germline assignment: CDR1 MDHEN and CDR2 SYDVKM. Trimming stripped 8 bases from V and 7 bases from J, with 13 bases between. The CDR3 is 12 residues long. The CDR3 coding sequence is TGTGCCAGCTATACGCGGGCAAATACGCAGTATTTT. It codes for CASYTRANTQYF.

V and J are TRBV7-8 and TRBJ2-7; tentatively, D is TRBD2 (6 bases). The germline gives CDR1 SGHVS, CDR2 FQNEAQ. V lost 9 bases and J 3 bases, leaving 15 bases between the germline ends. The CDR3 consists of 13 residues. The CDR3 DNA is TGTGCCAGTTTGGGGAAGGAGGGCTACGAGCAGTACTTC. The encoded protein is CASLGKEGYEQYF.

The chain employs TRBV23-1 and TRBJ2-7, with TRBD1 matching over 10 bases. TRBV23-1 is treated as an ORF (open reading frame) with a function not yet certain. The CDR3 is 15 residues long. The ends lost 7 bases at V and 2 bases at J; junction bases unmatched: 8. CDR3 DNA sequence: TGCGCCAGCACTCGGAAGGACAGGGGGGCCTACGAGCAGTACTTC. Its protein is CASTRKDRGAYEQYF.

The chain combines TRBV5-4 with TRBJ2-3; 9 bases agree with TRBD2. Trimming cost V 4 bases and J 5 bases; bases outside gene matches: 14. The CDR3 has 17 amino acids. In germline, CDR1 is SGHNT, CDR2 YYREEE (reference sequence). The CDR3 DNA reads TGTGCCAGCAGCCCAATCTCGAGCGGGAGGTTGGAAGATACGCAGTATTTT. It is translated as CASSPISSGRLEDTQYF.

The chain couples TRBV5-6 to TRBJ2-3; 7 bases are shared with TRBD1. The CDR3 runs 13 residues. Germline CDR1 and CDR2: SGHDT and YYEEEE. V dropped 3 bases and J dropped 4; count of bases not matched to a gene: 2. As DNA, the CDR3 is TGTGCCAGCAGCTGGACAGGTCCAGATACGCAGTATTTT. It encodes CASSWTGPDTQYF.

The CDR3 sequence is CASSDLFSSSEQYF. CDR3 coding DNA: TGCGCCAGCAGTGATTTGTTTTCGTCTTCCGAGCAGTACTTC. The chain carries TRBV10-1 and TRBJ2-7; D is uncertain. This CDR3 region has 14 residues. V lost 3 bases to trimming and J lost 6 bases, with 15 bases between them. In germline, CDR1 is WNHNN, CDR2 SYGVQD (reference sequence).

The chain has TRBV7-9 and TRBJ2-2, with TRBD2 identical over 8 bases. The CDR3 covers 14 residues. Germline trimming cut 3 bases from V and 10 bases from J; bases unmatched to any gene: 7. CDR1 and CDR2 (germline): SEHNR, FQNEAQ (reference sequence). CDR3 sequence: CASSLNRGGEELFF. The DNA for the CDR3 is TGTGCCAGCAGCTTGAATCGGGGGGGTGAGGAGCTGTTTTTT.

On this clone itself: A junction boundary mismatches the germline segment, possibly from a read error. The chain combines TRBV7-9 with TRBJ2-7; tentatively, D is TRBD2 (7 bases). The CDR3 spans 14 residues. Germline V gives CDR1 SEHNR, CDR2 FQNEAQ (reference sequence). The CDR3 protein is CSSSLRGGPYEQYF. The CDR3 region has the DNA TGTTCCAGCAGCTTAAGGGGGGGCCCCTACGAGCAGTACTTC.

The chain couples TRBV7-2 to TRBJ2-6; D is unresolved. The CDR3 is 15 residues long. V lost 3 bases and J lost 0, with 6 bases in between. The germline V gene has CDR1 SGHTA and CDR2 FQGNSA. CDR3 bases: TGTGCCAGCAGCTTTCTCCTCTCTGGGGCCAACGTCCTGACTTTC. It encodes CASSFLLSGANVLTF.

This clone appeared a single time. One end of the junction is discordant with germline, which a read error may explain. The chain recombines TRBV7-9 with TRBJ1-2, with D possibly TRBD1 on 6 matching bases. The CDR3 sequence is 16 residues long. Germline assignment: CDR1 SEHNR and CDR2 FQNEAQ (reference sequence). The CDR3 here is CSSSPLSTGYRSGYTF. CDR3 sequence (DNA): TGTTCCAGCAGCCCACTATCGACAGGCTACCGCTCTGGCTACACCTTC.

As regards this clone: Sequence at one end of the junction differs from germline and may be a read error. The V and J genes are TRBV7-9 and TRBJ1-1; a weak D match, TRBD1 (5 bases). Germline lookup yields CDR1 SEHNR and CDR2 FQNEAQ (reference sequence). This CDR3 is 16 amino acids long. CDR3 region: CSSSSPRGMGDTEAFF. For the CDR3, the DNA is TGTTCCAGCAGCTCCCCCCGGGGGATGGGGGACACTGAAGCTTTCTTT.

This chain links TRBV5-1 with TRBJ2-2; 7 bases map to TRBD1. Germline V CDR1 and CDR2: SGHRS, YFSETQ. The CDR3 is made up of 14 amino acids. V trimming: 2 bases; J trimming: 4 bases; junction bases outside the gene matches: 2. CDR3 bases: TGCGCCAGCAGCTTTGACAGGGTCACCGGGGAGCTGTTTTTT. Protein sequence: CASSFDRVTGELFF.

The V and J genes are TRBV7-8 and TRBJ1-2; a weak D match, TRBD1 (5 bases). The CDR3 is 14 amino acids. Germline CDR1 reads SGHVS; CDR2 reads FQNEAQ. With 5 bases removed from V and 6 bases from J, the gap between germline ends came to 16 bases. The CDR3 DNA follows: TGTGCCAGCAGCCAAGGGGCTGGAAATAATGGCTACACCTTC. Translated: CASSQGAGNNGYTF.

The chain couples TRBV6-1 to TRBJ2-7; 9 positions agree with TRBD1. The CDR3 spans 14 residues. In germline, CDR1 is MNHNS, CDR2 SASEGT. The V gene end was trimmed by 4 bases and the J gene end by 3 bases; junction bases not matched to a gene: 4. The CDR3 DNA is TGTGCCAGCAGTGGGGACAGGGCGCACTACGAGCAGTACTTC. Amino acid sequence: CASSGDRAHYEQYF.

The rearrangement uses TRBV27 and TRBJ2-5; 8 bases match TRBD1. Losses at the gene ends were 6 bases for V and 3 bases for J; bases not matched to a gene: 12. In germline, CDR1 is MNHEY, CDR2 SMNVEV (reference sequence). CDR3 length: 16 amino acids. CDR3 nucleotides: TGTGCCAGCAGCTCCATACACGGGACAGGCAAAGAGACCCAGTACTTC. It specifies CASSSIHGTGKETQYF.

The rearrangement uses TRBV6-6 and TRBJ2-5, with D tentatively TRBD1 (5 bases). The CDR3 covers 13 residues. CDR1 and CDR2 from the germline V gene are MNHNY and SVGAGI (reference sequence). V was trimmed by 5 bases and J by 2 bases, leaving 9 bases between them. The DNA of the CDR3 is TGTGCCAGCAGTGATACAGGTCAAGAGACCCAGTACTTC. Encoded protein: CASSDTGQETQYF.

V usage is TRBV7-9 and J usage is TRBJ2-2; TRBD1 matches at 8 bases. The junction had 2 bases not matched to a gene; V was cut back by 5 bases and J by 0 bases. This CDR3 has 15 amino acids. Germline CDR1 and CDR2: SEHNR and FQNEAQ (reference sequence). The CDR3 spells CASSPQGANTGELFF. The DNA for the CDR3 is TGTGCCAGCAGCCCACAGGGGGCGAACACCGGGGAGCTGTTTTTT.